A selection of T cell receptor beta chains follows, all from one sample in a study of blood T cells in healthy people across ages. TCRdb reprocessed the 5' RACE reads via MiXCR and lists one record per CDR3 protein. The data show about 560,000 distinct CDR3 sequences, with over 25% seen just once and 3.6% held by the top ten. These sequences were also reported in another study, on T cells of mothers and their children.

The sample comprised blood. The receptors were gathered from a boy between 2 and 15 years old in good health. Both conserved end residues are part of each CDR3. A D gene is named only where the DNA matches it firmly. Where a row states a size, it is once, few, many or the class of an expanded clone; other rows omit it.

CDR3 length: 15
clone size: .
J gene: TRBJ2-2
D gene: TRBD1
V gene: TRBV7-3
CDR3 protein: CASSFGTGFGGELFF
CDR3 DNA: TGTGCCAGCAGCTTCGGGACAGGGTTCGGCGGGGAGCTGTTTTTT

CDR3 length: 13
clone size: few
J gene: TRBJ1-4
D gene: .
V gene: TRBV27
CDR3 protein: CASSPPEVEKLFF
CDR3 DNA: TGTGCCAGCAGCCCCCCTGAAGTCGAAAAACTGTTTTTT

CDR3 length: 14
clone size: few
J gene: TRBJ2-2
D gene: .
V gene: TRBV20-1
CDR3 protein: CSAPRAANTGELFF
CDR3 DNA: TGCAGTGCCCCCCGGGCTGCGAACACCGGGGAGCTGTTTTTT

CDR3 length: 15
clone size: few
J gene: TRBJ2-7
D gene: TRBD2
V gene: TRBV6-2/TRBV6-3
CDR3 protein: CASSETSGGPYEQYF
CDR3 DNA: TGTGCCAGCAGCGAGACTAGCGGGGGCCCCTACGAGCAGTACTTC

CDR3 length: 15
clone size: many
J gene: TRBJ2-5
D gene: TRBD2
V gene: TRBV7-2
CDR3 protein: CASSPGLAEGETQYF
CDR3 DNA: TGTGCCAGCAGTCCGGGACTAGCGGAGGGGGAGACCCAGTACTTC

CDR3 length: 12
clone size: few
J gene: TRBJ2-5
D gene: .
V gene: TRBV5-5
CDR3 protein: CASSLMSETQYF
CDR3 DNA: TGTGCCAGCAGCCTAATGTCGGAGACCCAGTACTTC

CDR3 length: 15
clone size: few
J gene: TRBJ2-5
D gene: TRBD2
V gene: TRBV20-1
CDR3 protein: CSASGTSGEQETQYF
CDR3 DNA: TGCAGTGCTAGCGGGACTAGCGGGGAACAAGAGACCCAGTACTTC

CDR3 length: 14
clone size: few
J gene: TRBJ2-2
D gene: .
V gene: TRBV7-7
CDR3 protein: CASSLRENTGELFF
CDR3 DNA: TGTGCTAGCAGCTTAAGAGAGAACACCGGGGAGCTGTTTTTT

CDR3 length: 16
clone size: .
J gene: TRBJ2-4
D gene: .
V gene: TRBV20-1
CDR3 protein: CSARDRLQGAKNIQYF
CDR3 DNA: TGCAGTGCTAGAGATCGGTTGCAGGGTGCCAAAAACATTCAGTACTTC

CDR3 length: 15
clone size: .
J gene: TRBJ1-1
D gene: .
V gene: TRBV3-1
CDR3 protein: CASSQDDPGAAEAFF
CDR3 DNA: TGTGCCAGCAGCCAAGATGATCCGGGGGCCGCTGAAGCTTTCTTT

CDR3 length: 14
clone size: .
J gene: TRBJ2-2
D gene: .
V gene: TRBV2
CDR3 protein: CASSEGPGTGELFF
CDR3 DNA: TGTGCCAGCAGTGAAGGTCCCGGGACCGGGGAGCTGTTTTTT

CDR3 length: 12
clone size: few
J gene: TRBJ2-6
D gene: .
V gene: TRBV12-3/TRBV12-4
CDR3 protein: CASSRTVRILTF
CDR3 DNA: TGTGCCAGCAGTCGGACAGTAAGGATCCTGACTTTC

CDR3 length: 17
clone size: few
J gene: TRBJ1-1
D gene: .
V gene: TRBV12-3/TRBV12-4
CDR3 protein: CASRTGHGRSMNTEAFF
CDR3 DNA: TGTGCCAGCAGAACGGGACACGGTCGGTCGATGAACACTGAAGCTTTCTTT

CDR3 length: 14
clone size: few
J gene: TRBJ2-5
D gene: .
V gene: TRBV19
CDR3 protein: CASSMLGDGETQYF
CDR3 DNA: TGTGCCAGTAGTATGTTGGGGGACGGGGAGACCCAGTACTTC

CDR3 length: 15
clone size: .
J gene: TRBJ1-1
D gene: .
V gene: TRBV2
CDR3 protein: CASRYTGQMNTEAFF
CDR3 DNA: TGTGCCAGCAGATATACGGGCCAAATGAACACTGAAGCTTTCTTT

CDR3 length: 14
clone size: few
J gene: TRBJ1-2
D gene: .
V gene: TRBV3-1
CDR3 protein: CASSPREPVYGYTF
CDR3 DNA: TGTGCCAGCAGCCCGCGGGAGCCCGTCTATGGCTACACCTTC

CDR3 length: 13
clone size: few
J gene: TRBJ1-5
D gene: .
V gene: TRBV20-1
CDR3 protein: CSATGTANQPQHF
CDR3 DNA: TGCAGTGCTACTGGGACCGCCAATCAGCCCCAGCATTTT

CDR3 length: 11
clone size: .
J gene: TRBJ2-1
D gene: .
V gene: TRBV28
CDR3 protein: CASSQMERQFF
CDR3 DNA: TGTGCCAGCTCCCAAATGGAACGGCAGTTCTTC

CDR3 length: 14
clone size: few
J gene: TRBJ1-6
D gene: .
V gene: TRBV27
CDR3 protein: CASRLRGKDSPLHF
CDR3 DNA: TGTGCCAGCAGGTTACGGGGGAAGGATTCACCCCTCCACTTT

CDR3 length: 14
clone size: few
J gene: TRBJ2-5
D gene: TRBD2
V gene: TRBV20-1
CDR3 protein: CSARPSGTQETQYF
CDR3 DNA: TGCAGTGCTAGGCCTAGCGGGACCCAAGAGACCCAGTACTTC

CDR3 length: 15
clone size: few
J gene: TRBJ2-7
D gene: .
V gene: TRBV4-3
CDR3 protein: CASSQDIGSSYEQYF
CDR3 DNA: TGCGCCAGCAGCCAAGATATAGGCTCCTCCTACGAGCAGTACTTC

CDR3 length: 13
clone size: .
J gene: TRBJ2-7
D gene: TRBD2
V gene: TRBV6-1
CDR3 protein: CASSAGGPGEQYF
CDR3 DNA: TGTGCCAGCAGCGCGGGGGGGCCGGGTGAGCAGTACTTC

CDR3 length: 17
clone size: few
J gene: TRBJ1-1
D gene: TRBD1
V gene: TRBV9
CDR3 protein: CASSVEGQVATNTEAFF
CDR3 DNA: TGTGCCAGCAGCGTAGAGGGACAGGTTGCGACGAACACTGAAGCTTTCTTT

CDR3 length: 14
clone size: .
J gene: TRBJ1-2
D gene: TRBD1
V gene: TRBV7-9
CDR3 protein: CASSSRGQRDGYTF
CDR3 DNA: TGTGCCAGCAGCTCCAGGGGGCAGCGGGATGGCTACACCTTC

CDR3 length: 13
clone size: .
J gene: TRBJ1-2
D gene: .
V gene: TRBV14
CDR3 protein: CASSPLVESGYTF
CDR3 DNA: TGTGCCAGCAGCCCTCTGGTAGAATCTGGCTACACCTTC

CDR3 length: 12
clone size: few
J gene: TRBJ1-2
D gene: .
V gene: TRBV29-1
CDR3 protein: CSVEDFNYGYTF
CDR3 DNA: TGCAGCGTTGAAGATTTCAACTATGGCTACACCTTC

CDR3 length: 15
clone size: few
J gene: TRBJ1-4
D gene: .
V gene: TRBV9
CDR3 protein: CASSVGGKEGGKLFF
CDR3 DNA: TGTGCCAGCAGCGTCGGCGGGAAGGAAGGTGGAAAACTGTTTTTT

CDR3 length: 15
clone size: .
J gene: TRBJ2-5
D gene: .
V gene: TRBV20-1
CDR3 protein: CSARDATGGRETQYF
CDR3 DNA: TGCAGTGCTAGAGATGCAACTGGGGGGCGAGAGACCCAGTACTTC

CDR3 length: 15
clone size: many
J gene: TRBJ2-1
D gene: .
V gene: TRBV4-2
CDR3 protein: CASSQEASSYNEQFF
CDR3 DNA: TGTGCCAGCAGCCAAGAGGCTAGCTCCTACAATGAGCAGTTCTTC

CDR3 length: 14
clone size: few
J gene: TRBJ1-2
D gene: TRBD1
V gene: TRBV10-3
CDR3 protein: CAIRGLQGAQGYTF
CDR3 DNA: TGTGCCATCAGGGGGTTACAGGGGGCGCAGGGCTACACCTTC

CDR3 length: 14
clone size: few
J gene: TRBJ2-5
D gene: .
V gene: TRBV4-2
CDR3 protein: CASSQESEQETQYF
CDR3 DNA: TGTGCCAGCAGCCAAGAGAGCGAGCAAGAGACCCAGTACTTC

CDR3 length: 14
clone size: .
J gene: TRBJ1-4
D gene: .
V gene: TRBV7-9
CDR3 protein: CASSFDGGNEKLFF
CDR3 DNA: TGTGCCAGCAGCTTCGATGGGGGGAATGAAAAACTGTTTTTT

CDR3 length: 15
clone size: few
J gene: TRBJ2-5
D gene: .
V gene: TRBV11-2
CDR3 protein: CASSLEIYQQETQYF
CDR3 DNA: TGTGCCAGCAGCTTAGAAATATACCAACAGGAGACCCAGTACTTC

CDR3 length: 15
clone size: .
J gene: TRBJ2-1
D gene: TRBD2
V gene: TRBV7-9
CDR3 protein: CASSSSGISYNEQFF
CDR3 DNA: TGTGCCAGCAGCTCTAGCGGGATTTCCTACAATGAGCAGTTCTTC

CDR3 length: 13
clone size: once
J gene: TRBJ1-2
D gene: .
V gene: TRBV14
CDR3 protein: CASSQFSGQPYTF
CDR3 DNA: TGTGCCAGCAGCCAATTCTCTGGACAACCCTACACCTTC

CDR3 length: 16
clone size: few
J gene: TRBJ2-7
D gene: .
V gene: TRBV12-3/TRBV12-4
CDR3 protein: CASSGYRGRSSYEQYF
CDR3 DNA: TGTGCCAGCAGCGGATATCGGGGACGGAGCTCCTACGAGCAGTACTTC

CDR3 length: 14
clone size: few
J gene: TRBJ2-3
D gene: .
V gene: TRBV7-8
CDR3 protein: CASSLAQSTDTQYF
CDR3 DNA: TGTGCCAGCAGCTTAGCGCAGAGCACAGATACGCAGTATTTT

CDR3 length: 15
clone size: few
J gene: TRBJ1-1
D gene: .
V gene: TRBV5-1
CDR3 protein: CASSWGAYLNTEAFF
CDR3 DNA: TGCGCCAGCAGCTGGGGGGCATATTTGAACACTGAAGCTTTCTTT

CDR3 length: 14
clone size: once
J gene: TRBJ1-5
D gene: TRBD1
V gene: TRBV6-1
CDR3 protein: CASSATGSNQPQHF
CDR3 DNA: TGTGCCAGCAGTGCGACAGGGAGCAATCAGCCCCAGCATTTT

CDR3 length: 14
clone size: .
J gene: TRBJ2-5
D gene: .
V gene: TRBV5-4
CDR3 protein: CASSWGTGHGTQYF
CDR3 DNA: TGTGCCAGCAGTTGGGGGACTGGCCACGGGACCCAGTACTTC

CDR3 length: 15
clone size: few
J gene: TRBJ2-7
D gene: .
V gene: TRBV6-6
CDR3 protein: CASTEHGTVAYEQYF
CDR3 DNA: TGTGCCAGCACCGAACATGGGACCGTTGCCTACGAGCAGTACTTC

CDR3 length: 15
clone size: .
J gene: TRBJ1-2
D gene: .
V gene: TRBV3-1
CDR3 protein: CASSQGSGVGYGYTF
CDR3 DNA: TGTGCCAGCAGCCAAGGATCCGGGGTTGGGTATGGCTACACCTTC

CDR3 length: 14
clone size: .
J gene: TRBJ2-1
D gene: .
V gene: TRBV5-1
CDR3 protein: CARLKNPPRNEQFF
CDR3 DNA: TGCGCCAGGTTGAAGAACCCTCCGAGGAATGAGCAGTTCTTC

CDR3 length: 15
clone size: .
J gene: TRBJ1-2
D gene: .
V gene: TRBV14
CDR3 protein: CASSQDEGPNYGYTF
CDR3 DNA: TGTGCCAGCAGCCAAGATGAAGGACCCAACTATGGCTACACCTTC

CDR3 length: 15
clone size: .
J gene: TRBJ2-7
D gene: TRBD2
V gene: TRBV9
CDR3 protein: CASSGTSGSYYEQYF
CDR3 DNA: TGTGCCAGCAGCGGAACTAGCGGGAGCTACTACGAGCAGTACTTC

CDR3 length: 19
clone size: .
J gene: TRBJ2-7
D gene: TRBD2
V gene: TRBV20-1
CDR3 protein: CSAGPAGLAGGINLYEQYF
CDR3 DNA: TGCAGTGCCGGGCCGGCGGGGCTAGCGGGAGGTATTAACCTCTACGAGCAGTACTTC

CDR3 length: 13
clone size: .
J gene: TRBJ2-3
D gene: TRBD2
V gene: TRBV20-1
CDR3 protein: CSGVRGGTDTQYF
CDR3 DNA: TGCAGTGGCGTGCGGGGGGGTACAGATACGCAGTATTTT

CDR3 length: 10
clone size: few
J gene: TRBJ1-1
D gene: .
V gene: TRBV20-1
CDR3 protein: CSARYTEAFF
CDR3 DNA: TGCAGTGCTAGGTACACTGAAGCTTTCTTT

CDR3 length: 17
clone size: few
J gene: TRBJ1-4
D gene: TRBD1
V gene: TRBV7-9
CDR3 protein: CASRAPIGGTGPEKLFF
CDR3 DNA: TGTGCCAGCAGAGCCCCCATTGGTGGGACAGGGCCTGAAAAACTGTTTTTT

CDR3 length: 14
clone size: few
J gene: TRBJ1-2
D gene: .
V gene: TRBV13
CDR3 protein: CASSPIGENYSYTF
CDR3 DNA: TGTGCCAGCAGCCCGATTGGCGAGAACTATAGCTACACCTTC

CDR3 length: 13
clone size: .
J gene: TRBJ2-7
D gene: TRBD2
V gene: TRBV20-1
CDR3 protein: CSAATSGAYEQYF
CDR3 DNA: TGCAGTGCGGCGACTAGCGGGGCGTACGAGCAGTACTTC

CDR3 length: 14
clone size: many
J gene: TRBJ2-1
D gene: .
V gene: TRBV7-2
CDR3 protein: CASSLAGPYNEQFF
CDR3 DNA: TGTGCCAGCAGCTTAGCTGGGCCTTACAATGAGCAGTTCTTC

CDR3 length: 14
clone size: .
J gene: TRBJ2-7
D gene: .
V gene: TRBV9
CDR3 protein: CASSVEGTGYEQYF
CDR3 DNA: TGTGCCAGCAGCGTTGAAGGAACAGGCTACGAGCAGTACTTC

CDR3 length: 14
clone size: .
J gene: TRBJ1-2
D gene: .
V gene: TRBV10-2
CDR3 protein: CASSELREIDGYTF
CDR3 DNA: TGCGCCAGCAGTGAGCTCAGGGAGATAGATGGCTACACCTTC

CDR3 length: 14
clone size: .
J gene: TRBJ2-1
D gene: TRBD2
V gene: TRBV2
CDR3 protein: CASRPGLDYNEQFF
CDR3 DNA: TGTGCCAGCAGGCCGGGACTAGACTACAATGAGCAGTTCTTC

CDR3 length: 17
clone size: .
J gene: TRBJ2-3
D gene: .
V gene: TRBV9
CDR3 protein: CASSVESPSSRPDTQYF
CDR3 DNA: TGTGCCAGCAGCGTAGAGTCCCCCAGCTCGCGCCCAGATACGCAGTATTTT

CDR3 length: 14
clone size: few
J gene: TRBJ2-7
D gene: .
V gene: TRBV10-3
CDR3 protein: CATAGQSSYYEQYF
CDR3 DNA: TGTGCCACCGCAGGGCAGAGCTCCTACTACGAGCAGTACTTC

CDR3 length: 13
clone size: .
J gene: TRBJ1-2
D gene: .
V gene: TRBV7-2
CDR3 protein: CASSPPARHGYTF
CDR3 DNA: TGTGCCAGCAGCCCCCCGGCTAGGCATGGCTACACCTTC